The rows below give T cell receptor beta chains drawn from one sample of a study of cytomegalovirus exposure and HLA in healthy donors. The assay was immunoSEQ multiplex PCR, and TCRdb's table has in-frame clones only and misses some. The table includes more than 95,000 clones, roughly 80% detected once. Sequences were obtained from PBMCs. The receptors come from a man between 18 and 35 years old in good health and CMV-seropositive. The CDR3 runs from the conserved cysteine through the conserved F or W. Fields, in order: CDR3 protein, CDR3 DNA, J gene, D gene, V gene, clone size. A D gene is named only where the DNA matches it firmly. Where a row states a size, it is once, few, many or the class of an expanded clone; other rows omit it.

cdr3_aa: CAISELGGPDEKLFF; cdr3_nt: TGTGCCATCAGTGAGTTAGGGGGCCCGGATGAAAAACTGTTTTTT; j_call: TRBJ1-4; d_call: TRBD1; v_call: TRBV10-3; clone_size: NA
cdr3_aa: CASSKARPRPGEQPYEQYF; cdr3_nt: TGTGCCAGCAGCAAAGCGAGGCCCCGCCCGGGAGAACAGCCCTACGAGCAGTACTTC; j_call: TRBJ2-7; d_call: NA; v_call: TRBV21-1; clone_size: NA
cdr3_aa: CASSRTGQGMAGANVLTF; cdr3_nt: TGTGCCAGCAGCCGAACGGGACAGGGGATGGCTGGGGCCAACGTCCTGACTTTC; j_call: TRBJ2-6; d_call: TRBD1; v_call: TRBV5-4; clone_size: NA
cdr3_aa: CAISEPSGITYNEQFF; cdr3_nt: TGTGCCATCAGTGAGCCTAGCGGGATAACCTACAATGAGCAGTTCTTC; j_call: TRBJ2-1; d_call: TRBD2; v_call: TRBV10-3; clone_size: NA
cdr3_aa: CASSIPLGTSGIETQYF; cdr3_nt: TGTGCCAGCAGCATTCCTTTGGGGACTAGCGGGATAGAGACCCAGTACTTC; j_call: TRBJ2-5; d_call: TRBD2; v_call: TRBV7-2; clone_size: NA
cdr3_aa: CASSSSSGANVLTF; cdr3_nt: TGTGCCAGCAGCAGCTCCTCTGGGGCCAACGTCCTGACTTTC; j_call: TRBJ2-6; d_call: NA; v_call: TRBV9; clone_size: NA
cdr3_aa: CASSPRGYDTGELFF; cdr3_nt: TGTGCCAGCAGCCCCCGGGGGTATGACACCGGGGAGCTGTTTTTT; j_call: TRBJ2-2; d_call: NA; v_call: TRBV7-7; clone_size: NA
cdr3_aa: CASSLRGISYEQYF; cdr3_nt: TGTGCCAGTAGTCTACGGGGTATCTCCTACGAGCAGTACTTC; j_call: TRBJ2-7; d_call: NA; v_call: TRBV19; clone_size: NA
cdr3_aa: CASSDSQGHGYTF; cdr3_nt: TGCGCCAGCAGTGACTCACAGGGGCATGGCTACACCTTC; j_call: TRBJ1-2; d_call: TRBD1; v_call: TRBV10-2; clone_size: NA
cdr3_aa: CASRLSTSGETQYF; cdr3_nt: TGCGCCAGCAGACTGTCAACTAGCGGAGAGACCCAGTACTTC; j_call: TRBJ2-5; d_call: TRBD2; v_call: TRBV4-1; clone_size: NA
cdr3_aa: CASSRPGSETQYF; cdr3_nt: TGTGCCAGTAGCAGGCCGGGGTCAGAGACCCAGTACTTC; j_call: TRBJ2-5; d_call: NA; v_call: TRBV19; clone_size: NA
cdr3_aa: CASSLISWGGFF; cdr3_nt: TGTGCCAGCAGCTTGATATCGTGGGGAGGGTTCTTT; j_call: TRBJ1-1; d_call: NA; v_call: TRBV5-6; clone_size: NA
cdr3_aa: CASSLAAPGQPTDTQYF; cdr3_nt: TGTGCCAGCAGCTTAGCCGCTCCGGGACAGCCCACAGATACGCAGTATTTT; j_call: TRBJ2-3; d_call: TRBD1; v_call: TRBV7-9; clone_size: NA
cdr3_aa: CAWSGLAGVADTQYF; cdr3_nt: TGTGCCTGGAGCGGACTAGCGGGAGTGGCAGATACGCAGTATTTT; j_call: TRBJ2-3; d_call: TRBD2; v_call: TRBV30; clone_size: NA
cdr3_aa: CASSLSGNTGELFF; cdr3_nt: TGCGCCAGCAGCTTAAGCGGGAACACCGGGGAGCTGTTTTTT; j_call: TRBJ2-2; d_call: NA; v_call: TRBV5-1; clone_size: NA
cdr3_aa: CASSHLTGEQETQYF; cdr3_nt: TGCGCCAGCAGCCACCTAACAGGGGAACAAGAGACCCAGTACTTC; j_call: TRBJ2-5; d_call: TRBD1; v_call: TRBV5-1; clone_size: NA
cdr3_aa: CASSKGTSGPTDTQYF; cdr3_nt: TGTGCCAGCAGCAAAGGGACTAGCGGTCCCACAGATACGCAGTATTTT; j_call: TRBJ2-3; d_call: TRBD2; v_call: TRBV7-2; clone_size: once
cdr3_aa: CASSFQLDNEQFF; cdr3_nt: TGTGCCAGCAGCTTCCAACTCGACAATGAGCAGTTCTTC; j_call: TRBJ2-1; d_call: NA; v_call: TRBV7-2; clone_size: NA
cdr3_aa: CASSRDRVSGELFF; cdr3_nt: TGCGCCAGCAGCCGAGACAGGGTTTCAGGGGAGCTGTTTTTT; j_call: TRBJ2-2; d_call: TRBD1; v_call: TRBV4-3; clone_size: few
cdr3_aa: CASSPYRAHDEKLFF; cdr3_nt: TGTGCCAGCAGTCCCTACAGGGCCCATGATGAAAAACTGTTTTTT; j_call: TRBJ1-4; d_call: NA; v_call: TRBV27; clone_size: once
cdr3_aa: CASSPIRQFMVPVEQYF; cdr3_nt: TGTGCCAGCTCACCAATTCGACAGTTCATGGTACCGGTGGAGCAGTACTTC; j_call: TRBJ2-7; d_call: NA; v_call: TRBV18; clone_size: NA
cdr3_aa: CASSHLQGSTDTQYF; cdr3_nt: TGTGCCAGCAGCCACCTACAGGGTTCGACAGATACGCAGTATTTT; j_call: TRBJ2-3; d_call: NA; v_call: TRBV7-8; clone_size: NA
cdr3_aa: CASGRASTDTQYF; cdr3_nt: TGTGCCAGCGGCCGTGCCAGCACAGATACGCAGTATTTT; j_call: TRBJ2-3; d_call: NA; v_call: TRBV9; clone_size: NA
cdr3_aa: CSARLRAGYTF; cdr3_nt: TGCAGTGCTAGACTCAGGGCGGGCTACACCTTC; j_call: TRBJ1-2; d_call: NA; v_call: TRBV20-1; clone_size: NA
cdr3_aa: CASSMGQVAGNTIYF; cdr3_nt: TGTGCCAGCAGCATGGGACAGGTAGCAGGAAACACCATATATTTT; j_call: TRBJ1-3; d_call: TRBD1; v_call: TRBV5-6; clone_size: NA
cdr3_aa: CASSQDRGIGGDEQFF; cdr3_nt: TGTGCCAGCAGCCAAGATCGGGGAATAGGGGGCGATGAGCAGTTCTTC; j_call: TRBJ2-1; d_call: TRBD1; v_call: TRBV4-2; clone_size: NA
cdr3_aa: CASSLVSGLAGGFGNTQYF; cdr3_nt: TGTGCCAGCAGCTTAGTAAGCGGACTAGCGGGAGGGTTCGGGAATACGCAGTATTTT; j_call: TRBJ2-3; d_call: TRBD2; v_call: TRBV7-2; clone_size: NA
cdr3_aa: CASTPQQYEQYF; cdr3_nt: TGTGCCAGCACCCCCCAACAGTACGAGCAGTACTTC; j_call: TRBJ2-7; d_call: NA; v_call: TRBV6-1; clone_size: NA
cdr3_aa: CASSEAFSGGWAEAFF; cdr3_nt: TGTGCCAGCAGTGAAGCTTTTTCAGGGGGCTGGGCTGAAGCTTTCTTT; j_call: TRBJ1-1; d_call: TRBD1; v_call: TRBV6-1; clone_size: NA
cdr3_aa: CSSSIPGLAGTDTQYF; cdr3_nt: TGTTCCAGCAGCATACCGGGACTAGCGGGCACAGATACGCAGTATTTT; j_call: TRBJ2-3; d_call: TRBD2; v_call: TRBV7-9; clone_size: NA